The sequence of this T cell receptor (beta chain) was determined in a study of blood T cell repertoires in COVID-19. Germline loops: CDR1 MNHEY, CDR2 SMNVEV (reference sequence). V gave up 4 bases and J gave up 4 bases, with 13 bases separating them. The CDR3 is 14 amino acids. Original processing methods: The assay estimated nucleated cells by amplifying reference gene primers. Sequencing used immunoSEQ multiplex PCR; TCRdb keeps in-frame clones, though not all of them. V and J calls and clone size are copied from that table; D and trimming were computed from the DNA. The data show fewer than 350,000 clones, over 80% seen once.

Sequenced: peripheral blood. The genes are TRBV27 and TRBJ1-2, with D possibly TRBD1 on 6 matching bases. The TCR comes from a man aged 25-45 years with COVID-19, enrolled during active disease. Here the CDR3 DNA reads TGTGCCAGCAGTTCAGGGGTTTTGGTCTATGGCTACACCTTC. Residues: CASSSGVLVYGYTF.